The present T cell receptor beta chain was sequenced within a study of blood T cell repertoires in COVID-19. About the research overall: Sites across the United States, Italy and Spain contributed samples from acute and convalescent COVID-19. From T cells, B-cell-depleted T cells, or PBMCs came the material, which was cDNA or gDNA.

As originally analysed: Estimation of nucleated cell counts was performed using reference gene primer amplification. Sequencing was performed with immunoSEQ multiplex PCR; in TCRdb, only in-frame clones are kept and a portion is missing. V, J and clone size are taken as reported in that table, and D and trimming were inferred from the DNA itself. The profile shows roughly 30,000 clones, 89% of them singletons. V gave up 2 bases and J gave up 2 bases, with 20 bases separating them. Germline lookup yields CDR1 LGHNT and CDR2 FRNRAP. The CDR3 is 18 residues long. The TCR sequence derives from a human donor with acute or convalescent COVID-19. The donor label of this sample is uncertain. Sequenced: peripheral blood. V gene TRBV12-5 combines with J gene TRBJ2-3; a possible D gene is TRBD2 (6 bases). CDR3 nucleotides: TGTGCTAGTGGTTTGCTCCTATCCCCGGGAGTGATCACAGATACGCAGTATTTT. As protein: CASGLLLSPGVITDTQYF.